The 20 T cell receptor beta chains in this list originate from one sample, sequenced in a study of T cell responses to AZD1222 COVID-19 vaccine (dated by TCRdb to the early 2020s). Libraries were built with the immunoSEQ multiplex PCR assay. This immuneACCESS table, as held by TCRdb, lists in-frame sequences with V and J called but not all clones. Of the missing ones, under half trace to an unresolved V gene in checked studies; the others have no known cause. The sample table lists about 150,000 clones, less than 90% of them with a count of one. The ten largest clones add up to roughly 5.8% of the sample. The sample's time point, from its label and the paper: baseline before first vaccination. The label giving this sample's treatment or condition can be read as: meningococcal conjugate vaccine given as trial control. Specimen: peripheral blood, collected on day 0 of MenACWY control vaccination. Receptor source: an adult in good health.

This clone was seen once. The rearrangement uses TRBV7-9 and TRBJ1-3; unclear D gene. In germline, CDR1 is SEHNR, CDR2 FQNEAQ (reference sequence). This CDR3 spans 15 amino acids. The V gene lost 5 bases and the J gene lost 0 bases, with 11 bases spanning the gap. For the CDR3, the DNA is TGTGCCAGCAGCCTCATTAGGGACTCTGGAAACACCATATATTTT. This codes for CASSLIRDSGNTIYF.

V is TRBV9 and J is TRBJ2-1; TRBD2 matches 10 bases. The CDR3 length is 15 residues. Germline-derived CDR1 and CDR2 are SGDLS and YYNGEE. Unmatched junction bases numbered 6, after V lost 4 bases and J lost 5 bases. The CDR3 region has the DNA TGTGCCAGCAGCCCGACTAGCGGGCCCCACAATGAGCAGTTCTTC. Amino acids: CASSPTSGPHNEQFF.

The chain carries TRBV9 and TRBJ1-3; no reliable D call. Per the germline V gene, CDR1 is SGDLS and CDR2 is YYNGEE. With 4 bases removed from V and 1 base from J, the gap between germline ends came to 12 bases. This CDR3 contains 15 residues. Written as DNA, the CDR3 is TGTGCCAGCAGCTTTTCGGGCGGTTCTGGAAACACCATATATTTT. Its protein is CASSFSGGSGNTIYF.

This chain connects TRBV6-5 to TRBJ2-6, with D unresolved. The length of the CDR3 is 16 residues. Trimming shortened V by 0 bases and J by 2 bases, and 8 bases separated the two germline ends. Germline CDR1 and CDR2: MNHEY and SVGAGI. The DNA for the CDR3 is TGTGCCAGCAGTTACTCGAGCGAGGCTGGGGCCAACGTCCTGACTTTC. Translating gives CASSYSSEAGANVLTF.

The V gene is TRBV15, the J gene TRBJ1-2, with D maybe TRBD1 (6 bases). CDR1 and CDR2 from the germline V gene are LNHNV and YYDKDF (reference sequence). The CDR3 extends over 14 amino acids. The germline V and J ends were trimmed by 1 base and 2 bases, with 8 bases remaining between them. In DNA form, the CDR3 reads TGTGCCACCAGCAGAGGGACAGAGAACTATGGCTACACCTTC. Translating gives CATSRGTENYGYTF.

V and J are TRBV28 and TRBJ1-4, with 9 bases that match TRBD1. Germline CDR1 reads MDHEN; CDR2 reads SYDVKM. V dropped 5 bases and J dropped 12; count of bases not matched to a gene: 13. There are 15 residues in the CDR3. This CDR3 reads CASSTSGQGPRELFF. The CDR3 DNA sequence: TGTGCCAGCAGTACATCGGGACAGGGCCCCCGGGAACTGTTTTTT.

This clone has only one observation. The rearrangement joins TRBV7-2 to TRBJ1-3; TRBD1 aligns across 12 bases. J gave up 14 bases and V 3 bases, and 5 bases lay outside the gene matches. CDR1 is SGHTA, CDR2 FQGNSA, per germline. There are 13 residues in the CDR3. CDR3 amino acids: CASSFGTGGPLYF. CDR3 sequence (DNA): TGTGCCAGCAGCTTCGGGACAGGGGGCCCTCTATATTTT. The full variable domain, rest sourced from reference TRBV7-2 and TRBJ1-3, is GAGVSQSPSNKVTEKGKDVELRCDPISGHTALYWYRQSLGQGLEFLIYFQGNSAPDKSGLPSDRFSAERTGGSVSTLTIQRTQQEDSAVYLCASSFGTGGPLYFGEGSWLTVV.

The chain recombines TRBV11-1 with TRBJ1-1; D unresolved. The V gene lost 6 bases and the J gene lost 6 bases, with 11 bases spanning the gap. The CDR3 consists of 12 residues. CDR1 SGHAT and CDR2 FQDESV come from the germline V gene (reference sequence). This CDR3 reads CASSPDGPEAFF. CDR3 bases: TGTGCCAGCAGTCCCGACGGCCCTGAAGCTTTCTTT.

The V call is TRBV11-2, the J call TRBJ2-5; 15 bases are a match to TRBD2. The CDR3 is 18 amino acids. Germline trimming cut 4 bases from V and 1 base from J; bases unmatched to any gene: 7. Germline CDR1 and CDR2: SGHAT and FQNNGV. CDR3 nucleotides: TGTGCCAGCAGCTCGGGACTAGCGGGGGGTCGGTCCCAAGAGACCCAGTACTTC. Its translation: CASSSGLAGGRSQETQYF.

V usage is TRBV19 and J usage is TRBJ1-5, with D unresolved. The CDR3 runs to 16 residues. Germline loops: CDR1 LNHDA, CDR2 SQIVND (reference sequence). V lost 8 bases and J 0 bases, leaving 17 bases between the germline ends. Here the CDR3 DNA reads TGTGCCAGTTCCTGGTTAAGACGGTCTAGCAATCAGCCCCAGCATTTT. Residues: CASSWLRRSSNQPQHF.

J is TRBJ2-1 and V is TRBV2; TRBD2 aligns across 13 bases. The V segment lost 3 bases and the J segment 2 bases; nucleotides outside the gene matches: 7. Germline V lookup: CDR1 SNHLY, CDR2 FYNNEI. The CDR3 length is 18 residues. The CDR3 spells CASSEGTSGGAPYNEQFF. CDR3 coding DNA: TGTGCCAGCAGTGAGGGTACTAGCGGGGGGGCGCCCTACAATGAGCAGTTCTTC.

The chain couples TRBV10-3 to TRBJ1-1, with D possibly matching TRBD1 (5 bases). V was pared by 0 bases and J by 1 base, with 15 bases between. Germline CDR1 and CDR2: ENHRY and SYGVKD. CDR3 size: 17 residues. CDR3 sequence (DNA): TGTGCCATCAGTGAGTCGGGCGGAGGGGCGGAGAACACTGAAGCTTTCTTT. It specifies CAISESGGGAENTEAFF.

The chain joins TRBV27 to TRBJ2-2; TRBD2 matches at 10 bases. The germline V gene has CDR1 MNHEY and CDR2 SMNVEV (reference sequence). J was trimmed by 5 bases and V by 3 bases; bases with no gene match: 6. This CDR3 is 16 amino acids long. The CDR3 region is CASSLWLAGVTGELFF. The CDR3, as DNA: TGTGCCAGCAGTTTGTGGCTAGCGGGAGTAACCGGGGAGCTGTTTTTT.

J is TRBJ1-5 and V is TRBV24-1; 8 bases align to TRBD1. The CDR3 has 12 amino acids. V shed 7 bases, J shed 9 bases, and the junction held 4 bases outside the gene matches. CDR1 is KGHDR and CDR2 is SFDVKD in the germline V gene. CDR3 protein: CATSPDRGPQHF. DNA of the CDR3: TGTGCCACCAGCCCCGACAGGGGGCCCCAGCATTTT.

This chain links TRBV5-6 with TRBJ2-1; tentatively, D is TRBD1 (6 bases). Per the germline V gene, CDR1 is SGHDT and CDR2 is YYEEEE. This CDR3 has 12 residues. The V and J ends lost 3 bases and 12 bases respectively, with 13 bases between them. The CDR3 DNA is TGTGCCAGCAGCTCACAGGGCCTCTGGCAGTTCTTC. It yields the protein CASSSQGLWQFF.

CDR3 nucleotide sequence: TGTGCCAGCAGCAACGACAGGGCCTACGAGCAGTACTTC. It codes for CASSNDRAYEQYF. The chain carries TRBV6-2 or TRBV6-3 and TRBJ2-7; 7 nucleotides line up with TRBD1. J gave up 2 bases and V 6 bases, and 4 bases lay outside the gene matches. This CDR3 comprises 13 residues. Germline V lookup: CDR1 MNHEY, CDR2 SVGEGT.

The chain is built from TRBV19 and TRBJ2-5; D is tentatively TRBD1 or TRBD2 (5 bases each). In germline, CDR1 is LNHDA, CDR2 SQIVND (reference sequence). CDR3 size: 14 residues. Trimming pared 6 bases from V and 1 base from J, leaving 12 bases between. CDR3 bases: TGTGCCAGTAGCCTAGGGGAGCGCCAAGAGACCCAGTACTTC. Its protein product is CASSLGERQETQYF.

The rearrangement uses TRBV15 and TRBJ1-2; D remains unclear. The CDR3 runs 13 residues. Germline values: CDR1 LNHNV, CDR2 YYDKDF (reference sequence). V was trimmed by 7 bases and J by 7 bases, leaving 16 bases between them. The CDR3, as DNA: TGTGCCACCAACCCGAATCTCGACGGTGGCTACACCTTC. Residues: CATNPNLDGGYTF.

This clone came up once. The chain links TRBV6-5 to TRBJ1-1; D might be TRBD1 (6 bases). There are 11 residues in the CDR3. Deletions cut 8 bases from V and 5 bases from J, with 9 bases between. Germline lookup yields CDR1 MNHEY and CDR2 SVGAGI. This CDR3 reads CASARGTEAFF. The CDR3 nucleotides are TGTGCCAGCGCAAGGGGGACTGAAGCTTTCTTT.

V and J are TRBV7-2 and TRBJ1-5; 7 bases fit TRBD1. Germline loops: CDR1 SGHTA, CDR2 FQGNSA. V trimming: 3 bases; J trimming: 3 bases; junction bases outside the gene matches: 14. This CDR3 region has 18 residues. CDR3 nucleotides: TGTGCCAGCAGCTTGTTAGCCAGGGGGAGCGGATACAATCAGCCCCAGCATTTT. It encodes CASSLLARGSGYNQPQHF.